These T cell receptor beta chains were read from a single sample in a study of regulatory T cells in long-lasting Graves disease. TCRdb reanalysed the multiplex PCR reads using MiXCR and keeps one entry per CDR3 protein. The data contain around 250,000 distinct CDR3 sequences, 18% of them singletons. Sequenced here: peripheral blood mononuclear cells (PBMCs), sampled at new diagnosis, from a patient treated with antithyroid drugs. The receptors here all came from a female donor with Graves disease. CDR3s leave out the opening cysteine and the closing phenylalanine or tryptophan.

TRBV9,ASSARQASYNEQF
TRBV30,AWSAKDGSSQH
TRBV7-6,ASSQTGNEQF
TRBV10-3,AISEYLGDRGYTEAF
TRBV28,AIYPRQGAYEQY
TRBV12-3/TRBV12-4,ASSPVIGAEAF
TRBV2,ASSGGTGSGETQY
TRBV20-1,SARVGGGRSNIQY
TRBV3-1,ASSQALVAEGGYT
TRBV11-2,ASSLTGGNGYT
TRBV2,ASSEGQLNEKLF
TRBV12-5,ASDRGTDGYT
TRBV24-1,ATGTSGRRNEQF
TRBV18,ASSNNRDTGELF
TRBV11-2,ASSLVALYSSYEQY
TRBV7-8,ASSLGSYLRENIQY
TRBV4-1,ASTREANTGELF
TRBV7-2,ASSFHMTRDEQF
TRBV9,ASSVGLAGGPWGEQY
TRBV5-1,ASSLAGTDGSGKLF
TRBV6-1,ASKRGMNTEAF
TRBV19,ASSIGTSDYNEQF
TRBV27,ASRPGTGGSQY